Each of the 23 T cell receptor beta chains below was sequenced from the same sample in a study of metastatic and nonmetastatic thyroid tumors. TCRdb re-processed the PCR reads through MiXCR. The table records approximately 86,000 clones, around 12% of them present only once. Patients underwent thyroid surgery, and none had received any treatment before it. The sequencing input was tumor tissue. These receptor sequences come from a female donor with papillary thyroid cancer or a benign thyroid nodule (not recorded which). Some clones in this sample may be carry-over from other donors' samples.

This chain joins TRBV4-3 and TRBJ2-3, with 8 bases lining up with TRBD2. Trimming took 4 bases from V and 3 from J; bases not matched to a gene: 3. The CDR3 runs 14 residues. Germline lookup yields CDR1 LGHNA and CDR2 YSLEER. CDR3 region: CASSLGGGTDTQYF. The CDR3 DNA is TGCGCCAGCAGCCTGGGCGGGGGGACAGATACGCAGTATTTT.

About this clone itself: This sequence may be a read error, since a much larger clone differs from it by one base. The chain links TRBV19 to TRBJ1-2; D might be TRBD1 (6 bases). Germline lookup yields CDR1 LNHDA and CDR2 SQIVND (reference sequence). The CDR3 runs 14 residues. Here the CDR3 DNA reads TGTGCCAGTAGTATAGGGCAGGGGCCTTATGCCTACACCTTC. It encodes CASSIGQGPYAYTF.

The table lists this clone with a few counts. One end of the junction is discordant with germline, which a read error may explain. The sample contains more than one DNA sequence encoding this CDR3. V and J are TRBV12-3 or TRBV12-4 and TRBJ1-4; TRBD1 agrees at 9 bases. CDR3 length equals 15 residues. The CDR3 nucleotides are TGTGCCAGCAGTACTCGGACAGGGGCGGGAGAAAAACTGTTCTTT. The encoded protein is CASSTRTGAGEKLFF.

Of note for this clone: This could be a read error, since a much larger clone is one nucleotide away. The chain links TRBV9 to TRBJ2-3; no clear D. V was cut by 0 bases and J by 3 bases, with 11 bases left in between. Per germline, CDR1 SGDLS and CDR2 YYNGEE. The CDR3 extends over 15 amino acids. The CDR3 protein is CASSVETQRTDTQYF. The CDR3 DNA is TGTGCCAGCAGCGTAGAGACTCAACGGACAGATACGCAGTATTTT.

Concerning this clone: Mismatch with germline at one junction end may stem from a read error. The chain employs TRBV6-9 and TRBJ2-7; TRBD1 matches at 9 bases. Germline V gene sequence: CDR1 MNHGY, CDR2 SVAAGI. CDR3 length: 12 residues. In nucleotides, the CDR3 is TGCGCCATCGTACAGGGGGCTCACGAGCAGTACTTC. Encoded protein: CAIVQGAHEQYF.

This clone was seen repeatedly, ten times or more. The sample carries other DNA sequences with the same CDR3. The chain links TRBV5-4 to TRBJ2-7, with D perhaps TRBD1 (6 bases). Trimming stripped 2 bases from V and 1 base from J, with 10 bases between. Germline V gene sequence: CDR1 SGHNT, CDR2 YYREEE (reference sequence). This CDR3 comprises 14 residues. The CDR3 coding sequence is TGTGCCAGCAGCTTATCGGACAGTTCCTACGAGCAGTACTTC. This codes for CASSLSDSSYEQYF.

In this sample, this clone turned up many times. This chain links TRBV5-1 with TRBJ2-1; no definite D call. The CDR3 is made up of 11 amino acids. Germline loops: CDR1 SGHRS, CDR2 YFSETQ. V dropped 0 bases and J dropped 10 bases, with 5 bases sitting between them. CDR3: CASSLGAEQFF. The CDR3 region has the DNA TGCGCCAGCAGCTTGGGAGCGGAGCAGTTCTTC. The whole variable domain, remainder taken from reference TRBV5-1 and TRBJ2-1, is KAGVTQTPRYLIKTRGQQVTLSCSPISGHRSVSWYQQTPGQGLQFLFEYFSETQRNKGNFPGRFSGRQFSNSRSEMNVSTLELGDSALYLCASSLGAEQFFGPGTRLTVL.

This clone was recorded at least ten times. The rearrangement links TRBV4-2 to TRBJ2-1, with D perhaps matching TRBD1 or TRBD2 (5 bases each). The CDR3 contains 15 residues. V shed 0 bases and J shed 7 bases, with 13 bases lying between them. Germline V gene data show CDR1 as LGHNA and CDR2 as YNFKEQ. The CDR3: CASSQDEWDGNEQFF. As DNA, the CDR3 is TGTGCCAGCAGCCAAGATGAATGGGACGGTAATGAGCAGTTCTTC.

In its sample, this clone was seen many times. The chain links TRBV6-4 to TRBJ2-3; 7 bases are a match to TRBD2. CDR3 size: 16 residues. Germline V gene data show CDR1 as MRHNA and CDR2 as SNTAGT. V lost 0 bases to trimming and J lost 2 bases; unmatched junction nucleotides: 5. The CDR3: CASSDSKRGYTDTQYF. CDR3 sequence (DNA): TGTGCCAGCAGTGACTCGAAGCGGGGATACACAGATACGCAGTATTTT.

V and J are TRBV4-1 and TRBJ1-1; D gene uncertain. V gave up 1 base and J gave up 4 bases, with 13 bases separating them. Germline CDR1 is MGHRA and CDR2 is YSYEKL. This CDR3 region has 15 residues. The CDR3 coding sequence is TGCGCCAGCAGCCAAGTCAGGTGGAGCGGCACTGAAGCTTTCTTT. Protein sequence: CASSQVRWSGTEAFF.

This clone was recorded many times. The chain recombines TRBV5-5 with TRBJ2-7; TRBD2 aligns across 7 bases. CDR1 and CDR2 (germline): SGHKS, YYEKEE (reference sequence). Trimming at V came to 1 base and at J to 7 bases, leaving 11 bases not matched to a gene. CDR3 size: 15 residues. CDR3 protein: CASSLQPAREQEQYF. Here the CDR3 DNA reads TGTGCCAGCAGCTTGCAGCCGGCGCGGGAGCAAGAGCAGTACTTC. The variable domain in full, with the rest retrieved from reference TRBV5-5 and TRBJ2-7, is DAGVTQSPTHLIKTRGQQVTLRCSPISGHKSVSWYQQVLGQGPQFIFQYYEKEERGRGNFPDRFSARQFPNYSSELNVNALLLGDSALYLCASSLQPAREQEQYFGPGTRLTVT.

The chain has TRBV18 and TRBJ2-1; D is perhaps TRBD1 or TRBD2 (5 bases each). The ends were cut back, 3 bases at V and 8 bases at J, with 14 bases in the middle. The CDR3 loop spans 14 amino acids. Germline values: CDR1 KGHSH, CDR2 LQKENI. CDR3 region: CASSPQLGGYEQFF. CDR3 bases: TGTGCCAGCTCACCCCAGCTTGGGGGTTATGAGCAGTTCTTC.

This clone came up a few times. The chain joins TRBV5-6 to TRBJ2-2, with TRBD2 matching 13 bases. The CDR3 is 15 residues long. Germline V gene sequence: CDR1 SGHDT, CDR2 YYEEEE. Trimming cost V 6 bases and J 8 bases; bases outside gene matches: 7. CDR3: CASNSLAGGRGELFF. The CDR3, as DNA: TGTGCCAGCAACTCACTAGCGGGAGGGCGAGGGGAGCTGTTTTTT. Full variable domain (remainder filled in from reference TRBV5-6 and TRBJ2-2): DAGVTQSPTHLIKTRGQQVTLRCSPKSGHDTVSWYQQALGQGPQFIFQYYEEEERQRGNFPDRFSGHQFPNYSSELNVNALLLGDSALYLCASNSLAGGRGELFFGEGSRLTVL.

A note on this clone: Since the CDR3 does not end with the conserved phenylalanine or tryptophan, this likely comes from a read error. The V call is TRBV28, the J call TRBJ1-2; 9 bases agree with TRBD1. The CDR3 is made up of 13 amino acids. J gave up 5 bases and V 9 bases, and 7 bases lay outside the gene matches. Per the germline V gene, CDR1 is MDHEN and CDR2 is SYDVKM. The CDR3 region has the DNA TGTGCCAGTAGAACAGGGGGCAGATATGGCTACACCCTC. It encodes CASRTGGRYGYTL.

About this clone itself: This may come from a read error, since a much larger clone is one base off. The gene calls are TRBV18 and TRBJ1-1; the D is unclear. From germline, CDR1 is KGHSH and CDR2 LQKENI. The CDR3 is made up of 13 amino acids. CDR3 amino acids: CAISPAQNTEAFF. CDR3 DNA: TGTGCCATCTCACCTGCCCAGAACACTGAAGCTTTCTTT.

At least ten counts were recorded for this clone. The chain has TRBV5-1 and TRBJ2-5, with 9 positions matching TRBD1. The CDR3 consists of 14 residues. The V gene's germline CDR1 is SGHRS and CDR2 YFSETQ. The V segment lost 4 bases and the J segment 2 bases; nucleotides outside the gene matches: 3. The CDR3 DNA follows: TGCGCCAGCAGCCGGGGACAGGGACAAGAGACCCAGTACTTC. This codes for CASSRGQGQETQYF.

This clone has ten or more counts. The rearrangement joins TRBV6-1 to TRBJ2-1, with 12 nucleotides matching TRBD2. The CDR3 runs to 16 residues. Germline-derived CDR1 and CDR2 are MNHNS and SASEGT. With 6 bases clipped from V and 2 bases from J, the junction kept 5 bases outside the gene matches. For the CDR3, the DNA is TGTGCCAGCAGCCGCCGACTAGCGGGAGCCTACAATGAGCAGTTCTTC. Translated, it gives CASSRRLAGAYNEQFF.

This clone was counted only a few times. This chain links TRBV7-8 with TRBJ1-5; unclear D gene. From germline, CDR1 is SGHVS and CDR2 FQNEAQ. CDR3 length: 16 residues. V lost 6 bases, J lost 2 bases, and 17 bases lay in between. The CDR3 DNA is TGTGCCAGCAGTTCCCGGCGGAATCCTGGCAATCAGCCCCAGCATTTT. Its protein is CASSSRRNPGNQPQHF.

Many counts were recorded for this clone. The chain couples TRBV11-2 to TRBJ2-7; D possibly corresponds to TRBD2 (5 bases). The V gene's germline CDR1 is SGHAT and CDR2 FQNNGV. V lost 3 bases, J lost 3 bases, and 15 bases lay in between. This CDR3 is 15 amino acids long. This CDR3 reads CASSLPGLGVYEQYF. DNA for the CDR3: TGTGCCAGCAGCTTGCCGGGGTTGGGTGTCTACGAGCAGTACTTC.

On this clone: A single base separates this from a much larger clone, so it may be a read error. Given the absence of the conserved phenylalanine or tryptophan at the CDR3 end, a read error is likely. This chain joins TRBV20-1 and TRBJ1-3; D gene unclear. Per the germline V gene, CDR1 is DFQATT and CDR2 is SNEGSKA (reference sequence). CDR3 length equals 13 residues. V was cut by 3 bases and J by 7 bases, with 13 bases left in between. The CDR3 coding sequence is TGCAGTGCTAGGGTAACGGAAGGGAACACCATATATTCT. Protein product: CSARVTEGNTIYS.

Turning to this clone: With a much larger clone just one base away, this may be a read error. This rearrangement joins TRBV28 to TRBJ2-3; D perhaps matches TRBD2 (6 bases). The CDR3 contains 15 residues. Trimming stripped 5 bases from V and 0 bases from J, with 12 bases between. The germline V gene encodes CDR1 MDHEN and CDR2 SYDVKM. The DNA of the CDR3 is TGTGCCAGCAGTCTAGGAGGGAGTAGCACAGATACGCAGTATTTT. Amino acid sequence: CASSLGGSSTDTQYF.

Comment on this clone: Other DNA sequences from this sample encode an identical CDR3 as well. V usage is TRBV7-8 and J usage is TRBJ2-5, with 11 nucleotides matching TRBD2. The length of the CDR3 is 18 residues. Trimming at V came to 8 bases and at J to 4 bases, leaving 18 bases not matched to a gene. CDR1 is SGHVS and CDR2 is FQNEAQ in the germline V gene. CDR3 loop: CASGPGTSGRRWRETQYF. CDR3 bases: TGTGCCAGCGGGCCCGGGACTAGCGGTAGGCGGTGGCGAGAGACCCAGTACTTC. Together with reference TRBV7-8 and TRBJ2-5, the CDR3 gives the full variable domain: GAGVSQSPRYKVAKRGQDVALRCDPISGHVSLFWYQQALGQGPEFLTYFQNEAQLDKSGLPSDRFFAERPEGSVSTLKIQRTQQEDSAVYLCASGPGTSGRRWRETQYFGPGTRLLVL.

This clone was recorded many times. The chain links TRBV10-2 to TRBJ1-6; possible D gene TRBD1, 5 bases. Germline CDR1 and CDR2: WSHSY and SAAADI. This CDR3 has 16 amino acids. The V end was cut by 1 base, the J end by 9 bases, with 16 bases between. CDR3 sequence (DNA): TGCGCCAGCAGTGAGTGGCGTGGGCAGGGTACTTCACCCCTCCACTTT. Encoded protein: CASSEWRGQGTSPLHF.